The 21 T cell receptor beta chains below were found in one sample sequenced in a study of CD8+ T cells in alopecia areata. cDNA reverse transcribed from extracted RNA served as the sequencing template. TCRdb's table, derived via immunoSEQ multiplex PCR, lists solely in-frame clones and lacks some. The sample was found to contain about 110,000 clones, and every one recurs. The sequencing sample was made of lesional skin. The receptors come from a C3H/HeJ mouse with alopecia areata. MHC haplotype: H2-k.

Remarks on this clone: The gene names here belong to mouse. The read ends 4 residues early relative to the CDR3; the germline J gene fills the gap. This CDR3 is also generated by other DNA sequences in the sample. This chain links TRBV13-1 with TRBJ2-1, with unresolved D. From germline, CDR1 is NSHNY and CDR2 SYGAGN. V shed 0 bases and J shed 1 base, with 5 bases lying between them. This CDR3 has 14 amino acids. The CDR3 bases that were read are TGTGCCAGCAGTGATGCCCAGAACTATGCT. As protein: CASSDAQNYA. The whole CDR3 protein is CASSDAQNYAEQFF.

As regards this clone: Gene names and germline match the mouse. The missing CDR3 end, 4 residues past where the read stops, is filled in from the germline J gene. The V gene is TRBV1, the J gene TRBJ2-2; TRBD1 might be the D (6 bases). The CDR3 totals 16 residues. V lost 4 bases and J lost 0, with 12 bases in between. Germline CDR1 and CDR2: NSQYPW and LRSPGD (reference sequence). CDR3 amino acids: CTCSGGTPANTGQLYF. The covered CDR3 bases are TGCACCTGCAGTGGAGGGACACCCGCAAACACCGGG.

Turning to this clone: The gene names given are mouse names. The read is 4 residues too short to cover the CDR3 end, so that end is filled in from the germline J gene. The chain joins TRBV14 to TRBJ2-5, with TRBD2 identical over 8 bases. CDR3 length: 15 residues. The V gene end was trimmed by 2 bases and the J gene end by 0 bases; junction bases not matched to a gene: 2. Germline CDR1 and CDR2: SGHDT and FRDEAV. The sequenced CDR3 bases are TGTGCCAGCAGTTTTGGGGGGGGTAACCAAGAC. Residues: CASSFGGGNQD. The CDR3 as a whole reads CASSFGGGNQDTQYF. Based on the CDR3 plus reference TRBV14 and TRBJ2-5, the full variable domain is EAGVTQSPRYAVLQEGQAVSFWCDPISGHDTLYWYQQPRDQGPQLLVYFRDEAVIDNSQLPSDRFSAVRPKGTNSTLKIQSAKQGDTATYLCASSFGGGNQDTQYFGPGTRLLVL.

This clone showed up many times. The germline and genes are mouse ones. The CDR3 sequence is CASSVGVNQDTQYF. CDR3 DNA, as far as it was read: TGTGCCAGCAGCGTGGGGGTTAACCAAGAC. This chain uses TRBV13-3 with TRBJ2-5, with TRBD2 as a possible D gene (6 bases). The read comes to an end 4 residues before the CDR3 does, leaving the germline J gene to fill in the end. The germline V and J ends were trimmed by 5 bases and 0 bases, with 10 bases remaining between them. The length of the CDR3 is 14 residues. Germline CDR1 is NNHDY and CDR2 is SYVADS.

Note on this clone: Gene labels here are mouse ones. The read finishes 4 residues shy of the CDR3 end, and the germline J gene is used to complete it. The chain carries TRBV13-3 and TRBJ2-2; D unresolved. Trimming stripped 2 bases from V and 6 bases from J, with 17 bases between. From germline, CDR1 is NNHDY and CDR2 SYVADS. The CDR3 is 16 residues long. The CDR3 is CASSEIWSSYPGQLYF. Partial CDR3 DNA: TGTGCCAGCAGTGAGATCTGGAGCTCATACCCCGGG.

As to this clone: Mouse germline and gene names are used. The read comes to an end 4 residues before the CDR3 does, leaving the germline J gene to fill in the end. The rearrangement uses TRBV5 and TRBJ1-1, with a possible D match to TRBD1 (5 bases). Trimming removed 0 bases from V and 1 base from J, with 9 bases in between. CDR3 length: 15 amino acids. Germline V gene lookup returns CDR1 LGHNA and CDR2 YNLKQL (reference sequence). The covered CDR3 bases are TGTGCCAGCAGCCAAGATGGGGGTGGAAACACA. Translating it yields CASSQDGGGNT. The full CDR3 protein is CASSQDGGGNTEVFF.

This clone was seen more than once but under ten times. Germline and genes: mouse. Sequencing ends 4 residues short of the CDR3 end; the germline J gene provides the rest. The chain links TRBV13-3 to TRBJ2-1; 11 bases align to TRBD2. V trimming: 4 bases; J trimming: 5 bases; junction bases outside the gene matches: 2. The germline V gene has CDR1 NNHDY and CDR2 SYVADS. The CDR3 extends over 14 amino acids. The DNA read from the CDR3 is TGTGCCAGCAGTACTGGGGGGGCGGATGCT. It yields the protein CASSTGGADA. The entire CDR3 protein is CASSTGGADAEQFF.

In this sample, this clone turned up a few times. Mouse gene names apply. CDR3 bases read: TGTGCCAGCAGTTTGGACAGCTAT. Its translation is CASSLDSY. The full-length CDR3 reads as CASSLDSYEQYF. This chain links TRBV13-1 with TRBJ2-7; a possible D gene is TRBD1 (6 bases). The read finishes 4 residues shy of the CDR3 end, and the germline J gene is used to complete it. This CDR3 is built from 12 residues. The V gene's germline CDR1 is NSHNY and CDR2 SYGAGN. V was trimmed by 4 bases and J by 3 bases, leaving 8 bases between them.

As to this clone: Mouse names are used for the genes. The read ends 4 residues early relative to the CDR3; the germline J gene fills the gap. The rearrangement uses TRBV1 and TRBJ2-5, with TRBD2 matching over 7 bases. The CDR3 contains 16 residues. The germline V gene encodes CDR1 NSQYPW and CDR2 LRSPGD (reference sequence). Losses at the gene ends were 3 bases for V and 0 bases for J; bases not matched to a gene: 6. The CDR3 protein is CTCSAWGSDNQDTQYF. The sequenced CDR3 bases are TGCACCTGCAGTGCCTGGGGGTCCGATAACCAAGAC.

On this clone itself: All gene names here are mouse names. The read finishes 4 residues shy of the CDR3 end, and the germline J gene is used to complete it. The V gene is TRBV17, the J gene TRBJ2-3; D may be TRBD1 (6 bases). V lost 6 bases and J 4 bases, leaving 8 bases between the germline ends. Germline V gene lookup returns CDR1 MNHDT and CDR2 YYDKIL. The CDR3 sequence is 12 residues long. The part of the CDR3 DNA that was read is TGTGCTAGCAGCGGGACAACAGAA. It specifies CASSGTTE. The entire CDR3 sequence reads CASSGTTETLYF.

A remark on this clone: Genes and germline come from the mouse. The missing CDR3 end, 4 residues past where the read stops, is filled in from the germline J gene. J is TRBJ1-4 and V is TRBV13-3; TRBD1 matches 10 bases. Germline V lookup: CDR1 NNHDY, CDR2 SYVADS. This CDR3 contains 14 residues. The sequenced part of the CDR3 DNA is TGTGCCAGCAAAGACAGGGGGCGCGGCGAA. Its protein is CASKDRGRGE. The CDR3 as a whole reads CASKDRGRGERLFF. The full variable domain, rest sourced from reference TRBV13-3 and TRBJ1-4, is EAAVTQSPRSKVAVTGGKVTLSCHQTNNHDYMYWYRQDTGHGLRLIHYSYVADSTEKGDIPDGYKASRPSQENFSLILELASLSQTAVYFCASKDRGRGERLFFGHGTKLSVL.

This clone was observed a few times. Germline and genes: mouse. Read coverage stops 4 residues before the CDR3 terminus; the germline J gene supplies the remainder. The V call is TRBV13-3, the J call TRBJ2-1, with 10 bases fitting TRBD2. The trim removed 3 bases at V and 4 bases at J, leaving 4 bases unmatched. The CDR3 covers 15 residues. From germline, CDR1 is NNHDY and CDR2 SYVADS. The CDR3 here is CASSGGLGLYAEQFF. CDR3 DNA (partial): TGTGCCAGCAGTGGGGGACTGGGGCTATATGCT.

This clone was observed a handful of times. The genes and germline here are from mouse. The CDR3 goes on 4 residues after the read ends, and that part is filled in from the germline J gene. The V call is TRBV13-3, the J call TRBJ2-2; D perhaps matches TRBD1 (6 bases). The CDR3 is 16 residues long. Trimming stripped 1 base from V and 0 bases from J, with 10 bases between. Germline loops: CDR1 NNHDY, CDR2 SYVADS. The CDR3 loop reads CASSDPQGSNTGQLYF. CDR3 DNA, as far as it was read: TGTGCCAGCAGTGATCCTCAGGGGTCAAACACCGGG. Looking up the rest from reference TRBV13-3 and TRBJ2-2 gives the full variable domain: EAAVTQSPRSKVAVTGGKVTLSCHQTNNHDYMYWYRQDTGHGLRLIHYSYVADSTEKGDIPDGYKASRPSQENFSLILELASLSQTAVYFCASSDPQGSNTGQLYFGEGSKLTVL.

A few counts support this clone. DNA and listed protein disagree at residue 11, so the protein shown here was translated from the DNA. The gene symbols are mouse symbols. CDR3 in amino acids: CASSLRGDGNTLYF. The CDR3 DNA, read in part, is TGTGCCAGCAGCTTGAGAGGGGATGGAAATACG. The genes are TRBV3 and TRBJ1-3; D might be TRBD1 (5 bases). The read terminates 3 residues ahead of where the CDR3 ends, so the germline J gene completes it. Germline CDR1 reads SNHLY; CDR2 reads FYNGKV (reference sequence). The CDR3 consists of 14 residues. The ends were cut back, 3 bases at V and 3 bases at J, with 9 bases in the middle.

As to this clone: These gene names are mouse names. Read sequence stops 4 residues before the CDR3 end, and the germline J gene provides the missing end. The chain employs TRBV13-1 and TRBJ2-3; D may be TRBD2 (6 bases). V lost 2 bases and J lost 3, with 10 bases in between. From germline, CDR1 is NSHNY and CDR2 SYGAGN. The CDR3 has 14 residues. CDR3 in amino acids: CASSEPGEAETLYF. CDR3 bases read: TGTGCCAGCAGTGAACCTGGGGAGGCAGAA.

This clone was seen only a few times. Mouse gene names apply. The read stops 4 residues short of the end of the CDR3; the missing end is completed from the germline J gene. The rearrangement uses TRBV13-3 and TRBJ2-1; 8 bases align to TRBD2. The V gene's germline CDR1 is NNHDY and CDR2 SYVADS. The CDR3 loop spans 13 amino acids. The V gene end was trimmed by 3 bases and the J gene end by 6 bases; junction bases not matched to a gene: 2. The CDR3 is CASSVLGGAEQFF. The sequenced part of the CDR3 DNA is TGTGCCAGCAGTGTGCTGGGGGGTGCT.

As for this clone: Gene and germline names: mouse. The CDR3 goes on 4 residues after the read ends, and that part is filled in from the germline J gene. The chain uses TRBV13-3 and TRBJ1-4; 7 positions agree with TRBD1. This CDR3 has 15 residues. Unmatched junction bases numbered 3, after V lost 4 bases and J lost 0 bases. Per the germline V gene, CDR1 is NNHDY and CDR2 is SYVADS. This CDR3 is CASSRTGISNERLFF. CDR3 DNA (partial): TGTGCCAGCAGTCGGACAGGTATTTCCAACGAA.

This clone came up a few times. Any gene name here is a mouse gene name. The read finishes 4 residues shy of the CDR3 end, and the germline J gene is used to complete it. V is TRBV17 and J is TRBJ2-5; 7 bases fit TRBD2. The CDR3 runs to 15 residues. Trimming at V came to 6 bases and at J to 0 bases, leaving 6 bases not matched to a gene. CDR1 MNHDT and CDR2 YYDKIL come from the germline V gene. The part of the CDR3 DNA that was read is TGTGCTAGCAGATTAAGCTGGGGGAACCAAGAC. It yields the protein CASRLSWGNQD. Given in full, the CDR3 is CASRLSWGNQDTQYF.

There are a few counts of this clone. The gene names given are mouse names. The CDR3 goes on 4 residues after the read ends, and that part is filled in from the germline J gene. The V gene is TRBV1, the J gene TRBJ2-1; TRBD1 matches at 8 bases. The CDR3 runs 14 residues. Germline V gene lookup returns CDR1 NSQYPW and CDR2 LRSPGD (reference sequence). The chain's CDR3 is CTCSASGRGPEQFF. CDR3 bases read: TGCACCTGCAGTGCGAGCGGCAGGGGGCCT.

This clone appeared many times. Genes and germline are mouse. CDR3 residues: CASGDTTSAETLYF. The CDR3 bases that were read are TGTGCCAGCGGGGACACAACTAGTGCAGAA. The chain combines TRBV13-3 with TRBJ2-3; maybe TRBD1 (6 bases). The observed sequence ends 4 residues before the CDR3 terminus, with the missing tail filled in from the germline J gene. The CDR3 sequence is 14 residues long. Looked up from germline, CDR1 is NNHDY and CDR2 is SYVADS. V was shortened by 7 bases and J by 0 bases, with 12 bases between the two germline ends.

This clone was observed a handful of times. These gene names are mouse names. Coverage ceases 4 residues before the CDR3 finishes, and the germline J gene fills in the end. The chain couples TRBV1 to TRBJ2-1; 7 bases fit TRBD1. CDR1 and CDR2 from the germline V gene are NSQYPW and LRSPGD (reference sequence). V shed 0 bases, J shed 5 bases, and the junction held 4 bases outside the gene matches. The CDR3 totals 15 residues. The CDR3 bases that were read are TGCACCTGCAGTGCAGATGCGGGACAGAATGCT. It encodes CTCSADAGQNA. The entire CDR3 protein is CTCSADAGQNAEQFF. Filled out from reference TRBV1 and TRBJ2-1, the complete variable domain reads VTLLEQNPRWRLVPRGQAVNLRCILKNSQYPWMSWYQQDLQKQLQWLFTLRSPGDKEVKSLPGADYLATRVTDTELRLQVANMSQGRTLYCTCSADAGQNAEQFFGPGTRLTVL.